The present TCR beta chain was sequenced within a study of cytomegalovirus exposure and HLA in healthy donors. Overall study: Inside one of the first data releases sat 80 million to 95 million unique TCRs taken from HLA-typed donors. The study's findings and limits: TRBV6-2, TRBV6-3 and other indistinguishable V segments were excluded. Earlier analysis looked at TCR beta V segments, and most were productive about 87% or about 30% of the time. It emerged from a later analysis that several of the most significant clusters appeared to be linked to common viral pathogens.

Regarding this clone: No antigen is known for it.

The PCR ran on 60 Vbeta and 13 Jbeta primers. Clones were read by immunoSEQ multiplex PCR, and TCRdb kept only the in-frame ones, dropping some. The sample has more than 80,000 clones, around 79% seen once; the top ten hold 3% to 4%. The germline V gene has CDR1 KGHSH and CDR2 LQKENI. V was pared by 1 base and J by 2 bases, with 5 bases between. The length of the CDR3 is 13 residues. This receptor was taken from a man aged 60-69 years in good health and CMV-seronegative. The sequencing input was PBMCs. The chain recombines TRBV18 with TRBJ2-5; D gene unclear. CDR3 protein: CASSPHKQETQYF. DNA for the CDR3: TGTGCCAGCTCACCACACAAGCAAGAGACCCAGTACTTC.